This T cell receptor (beta chain) was recorded in a study of T cell responses to AZD1222 COVID-19 vaccine. Libraries were prepared by immunoSEQ multiplex PCR; TCRdb keeps only in-frame clonotypes and omits some of them. The repertoire holds roughly 80,000 clones, with just over 90% as singletons. The CDR3 has 13 residues. V shed 3 bases and J shed 1 base, with 6 bases lying between them. The germline CDR1 and CDR2 sequences are LNHDA and SQIVND (reference sequence). Pooling of second doses given at about 4 or about 12 weeks was done. With regard to this clone: The antigen is not known.

The study's findings and limits: Most donors were white British and more were female, and clonal diversity was possibly underestimated. Baseline testing showed seropositivity in only 5 or 6 AZD1222 recipients.

This specimen was peripheral blood, taken 28 days after the second AZD1222 dose. The receptor was derived from an adult who received the AZD1222 COVID-19 vaccine. V usage is TRBV19 and J usage is TRBJ1-1; no clear D gene. This CDR3 reads CASSIQENTEAFF. The CDR3 nucleotides read TGTGCCAGTAGTATCCAGGAGAACACTGAAGCTTTCTTT.